What follows are 18 T cell receptor beta chains derived from one specimen sequenced in a study of somatic mutations in cytotoxic T cells in rheumatoid arthritis. Method: immunoSEQ multiplex PCR; TCRdb's copy keeps in-frame clones and lacks some. The table includes approximately 21,000 clones, approximately 80% detected once. Sequencing input: CD8+ T cells sorted from blood. Every receptor here comes from an adult with rheumatoid arthritis.

This rearrangement joins TRBV7-3 to TRBJ2-1; 9 bases line up with TRBD2. The CDR3 runs to 15 residues. The ends lost 2 bases at V and 7 bases at J; junction bases unmatched: 6. The V gene's germline CDR1 is SGHTA and CDR2 FQGTGA. The CDR3 DNA is TGTGCCAGCAGCTTAGTCGTAGCGGGGGTGAATGAGCAGTTCTTC. Translated, it gives CASSLVVAGVNEQFF.

The chain is built from TRBV4-3 and TRBJ2-2; 11 bases line up with TRBD2. CDR1 is LGHNA, CDR2 YSLEER, per germline. V dropped 1 base and J dropped 4; count of bases not matched to a gene: 5. The CDR3 length is 17 residues. Here the CDR3 reads CASSQVTSGDRTGELFF. The CDR3 region has the DNA TGCGCCAGCAGCCAAGTGACTAGCGGGGACCGCACCGGGGAGCTGTTTTTT.

V is TRBV25-1 and J is TRBJ2-2; TRBD1 is a possible D gene (6 bases). The CDR3 covers 14 residues. V was shortened by 10 bases and J by 3 bases, with 15 bases between the two germline ends. Germline lookup yields CDR1 MGHDK and CDR2 SYGVNS. The CDR3 DNA reads TGTGCCACCTCGGGACCAGGGGACACCGGGGAGCTGTTTTTT. It is translated as CATSGPGDTGELFF.

This clone was detected only once. The chain is built from TRBV6-5 and TRBJ1-3; 8 bases agree with TRBD1. V trimming: 4 bases; J trimming: 2 bases; junction bases outside the gene matches: 7. The V gene's germline CDR1 is MNHEY and CDR2 SVGAGI. This CDR3 spans 16 amino acids. CDR3 protein: CASSFGQGDTGNTIYF. CDR3 DNA: TGTGCCAGCAGTTTCGGACAGGGAGATACTGGAAACACCATATATTTT.

The table lists this clone with a count of one. The gene calls are TRBV10-1 and TRBJ1-4, with TRBD1 matching over 10 bases. Germline trimming cut 5 bases from V and 8 bases from J; bases unmatched to any gene: 8. From germline, CDR1 is WNHNN and CDR2 SYGVQD (reference sequence). The CDR3 has 15 residues. The CDR3 loop reads CASSILTGGYEKLFF. The DNA of the CDR3 is TGCGCCAGCAGTATATTGACAGGGGGCTACGAAAAACTGTTTTTT.

The gene calls are TRBV19 and TRBJ1-5; D not resolved. Germline V gives CDR1 LNHDA, CDR2 SQIVND (reference sequence). The ends were cut back, 2 bases at V and 9 bases at J, with 14 bases in the middle. The length of the CDR3 is 14 residues. The CDR3 DNA sequence: TGTGCCAGTAGTATAAGGTACGCCCTGGGGCCCCAGCATTTT. It specifies CASSIRYALGPQHF.

V usage is TRBV6-1 and J usage is TRBJ2-1; D is possibly TRBD1 (6 bases). The CDR3 totals 15 residues. V was pared by 3 bases and J by 6 bases, with 15 bases between. Per the germline V gene, CDR1 is MNHNS and CDR2 is SASEGT. CDR3 region: CASSDTGYGGNEQFF. For the CDR3, the DNA is TGTGCCAGCAGTGACACAGGGTACGGAGGCAATGAGCAGTTCTTC.

Remarks on this clone: The same CDR3 is also encoded by other DNA sequences in this sample. V and J are TRBV6-4 and TRBJ2-1; 11 nucleotides align to TRBD2. Germline CDR1 reads MRHNA; CDR2 reads SNTAGT. The CDR3 extends over 15 amino acids. The junction had 1 base not matched to a gene; V was cut back by 0 bases and J by 6 bases. CDR3 nucleotide sequence: TGTGCCAGCAGTGACTCTAGCGGGGGGGCCAATGAGCAGTTCTTC. Its protein product is CASSDSSGGANEQFF.

The chain is built from TRBV6-6 and TRBJ2-1; 10 bases map to TRBD1. Looked up from germline, CDR1 is MNHNY and CDR2 is SVGAGI (reference sequence). The CDR3 sequence is 16 residues long. V lost 4 bases, J lost 4 bases, and 7 bases stayed unmatched. The DNA of the CDR3 is TGTGCCAGCAGTTCCCTAGACAGGGGGCTATACAATGAGCAGTTCTTC. Translated, it gives CASSSLDRGLYNEQFF.

This clone was seen only once. Germline is not matched at one junction end, which may reflect a read error. This chain connects TRBV5-6 to TRBJ1-6, with unresolved D. The CDR3 covers 11 residues. Germline assignment: CDR1 SGHDT and CDR2 YYEEEE. DNA of the CDR3: TGTGCCAGCAGCTTGGAGGAAGCGATTGTTTTT. Amino acid sequence: CASSLEEAIVF. The entire variable domain, with the rest obtained from reference TRBV5-6 and TRBJ1-6, is as follows: DAGVTQSPTHLIKTRGQQVTLRCSPKSGHDTVSWYQQALGQGPQFIFQYYEEEERQRGNFPDRFSGHQFPNYSSELNVNALLLGDSALYLCASSLEEAIVFGNGTRLTVT.

This sequence joins TRBV5-1 and TRBJ2-1; tentatively, D is TRBD1 (6 bases). Germline V gene sequence: CDR1 SGHRS, CDR2 YFSETQ. The V end lost 2 bases, the J end lost 4 bases, and 22 bases lay between the germline ends. This CDR3 spans 18 amino acids. This chain's CDR3 is CASSFSVSGTSGYNEQFF. CDR3 in DNA: TGCGCCAGCAGCTTTTCTGTGAGTGGGACAAGTGGGTACAATGAGCAGTTCTTC.

This clone occurred a few times. The chain joins TRBV7-2 to TRBJ2-7, with D possibly being TRBD2 (6 bases). Germline V CDR1 and CDR2: SGHTA, FQGNSA. The V gene lost 0 bases and the J gene lost 1 base, with 10 bases spanning the gap. CDR3 length: 15 amino acids. The CDR3 is CASSLADYPSYEQYF. The CDR3 DNA reads TGTGCCAGCAGCTTAGCGGACTACCCATCCTACGAGCAGTACTTC.

The V call is TRBV7-8, the J call TRBJ2-7; TRBD1 aligns across 10 bases. Germline V gene lookup returns CDR1 SGHVS and CDR2 FQNEAQ. V lost 8 bases, J lost 2 bases, and 12 bases stayed unmatched. CDR3 length: 16 residues. This CDR3 is CASCKEDRGRPYEQYF. In nucleotides, the CDR3 is TGTGCCAGCTGCAAAGAAGACAGGGGGCGCCCCTACGAGCAGTACTTC.

The V call is TRBV19, the J call TRBJ2-7; D is undetermined. Trimming left V 10 bases short and J 0 bases short, with 13 bases between. The CDR3 contains 13 residues. Germline CDR1 and CDR2: LNHDA and SQIVND (reference sequence). The CDR3 coding sequence is TGTGCCACCGCCGAGGCCAGCTCCTACGAGCAGTACTTC. As protein: CATAEASSYEQYF.

The chain combines TRBV15 with TRBJ2-2; D call uncertain. Germline loops: CDR1 LNHNV, CDR2 YYDKDF (reference sequence). V lost 7 bases and J 0 bases, leaving 15 bases between the germline ends. The CDR3 is 16 residues long. CDR3 nucleotides: TGTGCCACCACCACGAGGAAGACTGCGAACACCGGGGAGCTGTTTTTT. Its translation is CATTTRKTANTGELFF.

This clone was seen a handful of times. V usage is TRBV7-9 and J usage is TRBJ1-1; D perhaps matches TRBD1 (5 bases). The CDR3 has 15 residues. CDR1 SEHNR and CDR2 FQNEAQ come from the germline V gene (reference sequence). V lost 4 bases and J lost 5, with 17 bases in between. The CDR3 loop reads CASSSFHGGGTEAFF. CDR3 bases: TGTGCCAGCAGCTCGTTTCACGGTGGGGGGACTGAAGCTTTCTTT.

The gene calls are TRBV6-5 and TRBJ2-1; 7 bases are shared with TRBD1. The CDR3 has 16 residues. Germline CDR1 and CDR2: MNHEY and SVGAGI. V was clipped by 2 bases and J by 2 bases; unmatched bases: 6. The CDR3 region is CASSYGRDSTYNEQFF. The CDR3, as DNA: TGTGCCAGCAGTTACGGCCGGGACAGCACCTACAATGAGCAGTTCTTC.

The chain uses TRBV2 and TRBJ1-5; D is perhaps TRBD1 (5 bases). CDR3 length equals 13 residues. The V end lost 8 bases, the J end lost 7 bases, and 15 bases lay between the germline ends. Germline V lookup: CDR1 SNHLY, CDR2 FYNNEI. The CDR3: CASGGRGWQPQHF. The CDR3 DNA reads as TGTGCCAGCGGGGGTCGGGGGTGGCAGCCCCAGCATTTT. The variable domain in full, with the rest retrieved from reference TRBV2 and TRBJ1-5, is EPEVTQTPSHQVTQMGQEVILRCVPISNHLYFYWYRQILGQKVEFLVSFYNNEISEKSEIFDDQFSVERPDGSNFTLKIRSTKLEDSAMYFCASGGRGWQPQHFGDGTRLSIL.